A single sample is the source of the 24 T cell receptor beta chains below, sequenced in a study of T cell responses to AZD1222 COVID-19 vaccine. The table came from immunoSEQ multiplex PCR; TCRdb's copy has only in-frame clones and leaves some out. The sample contains more than 120,000 clones, approximately 94% of which appear only once. The starting material was peripheral blood, obtained on day 0 of AZD1222 vaccination. The receptors were sampled from an adult in good health.

The genes are TRBV19 and TRBJ2-7; tentatively, D is TRBD1 (6 bases). The CDR3 spans 14 residues. The ends were cut back, 1 base at V and 3 bases at J, with 10 bases in the middle. Germline-derived CDR1 and CDR2 are LNHDA and SQIVND (reference sequence). CDR3 residues: CASSIGAGDYEQYF. In DNA, the CDR3 is TGTGCCAGTAGTATAGGGGCAGGGGACTACGAGCAGTACTTC.

The gene calls are TRBV6-2 or TRBV6-3 and TRBJ2-1; TRBD2 agrees at 13 bases. Germline V gene data show CDR1 as MNHEY and CDR2 as SVGEGT. This CDR3 comprises 18 residues. Trimming at V came to 4 bases and at J to 0 bases, leaving 6 bases not matched to a gene. CDR3 nucleotide sequence: TGTGCCAGCAGTTTCGGGACTAGCGGGGCTAGCTCCTACAATGAGCAGTTCTTC. Its translation: CASSFGTSGASSYNEQFF.

The chain recombines TRBV4-1 with TRBJ1-4, with a tentative D call TRBD1 (5 bases). With 3 bases removed from V and 3 bases from J, the gap between germline ends came to 20 bases. The CDR3 covers 18 residues. Germline V gene lookup returns CDR1 MGHRA and CDR2 YSYEKL. CDR3 DNA: TGCGCCAGCAGCCAGGGGTGGGACGAGAGTTACCCTAATGAAAAACTGTTTTTT. As protein: CASSQGWDESYPNEKLFF.

The V call is TRBV14, the J call TRBJ2-1, with D perhaps TRBD2 (6 bases). This CDR3 comprises 13 residues. The V gene lost 4 bases and the J gene lost 10 bases, with 14 bases spanning the gap. Germline lookup yields CDR1 SGHDN and CDR2 FVKESK. In nucleotides, the CDR3 is TGTGCCAGCAGCCCACTAGCAATTGACGAGCAGTTCTTC. It yields the protein CASSPLAIDEQFF.

This chain connects TRBV5-4 to TRBJ1-2; maybe TRBD1 (5 bases). V lost 3 bases to trimming and J lost 5 bases, with 20 bases between them. Germline lookup yields CDR1 SGHNT and CDR2 YYREEE (reference sequence). The length of the CDR3 is 16 residues. The CDR3 coding sequence is TGTGCCAGCAGCTGGGGATCGGGGCAGGAAGGGTATGGCTACACCTTC. Encoded protein: CASSWGSGQEGYGYTF.

The chain joins TRBV3-1 (or the pseudogene TRBV3-2) to TRBJ1-1, with D unresolved. The CDR3 has 15 amino acids. Germline values: CDR1 LGHDT, CDR2 YNNKEL (reference sequence). V lost 3 bases, J lost 6 bases, and 17 bases lay in between. For the CDR3, the DNA is TGTGCCAGCAGCCAGAGCTTAGGCTTGCACTCTGAAGCTTTCTTT. This gives the protein CASSQSLGLHSEAFF.

This clone was seen only a few times. A much larger clonotype is one base distant, so this may be a read error. This rearrangement joins TRBV14 to TRBJ2-7; D is unclear. The CDR3 consists of 11 residues. Germline V gene data show CDR1 as SGHDN and CDR2 as FVKESK. The V gene lost 4 bases and the J gene lost 3 bases, with 4 bases spanning the gap. Written as DNA, the CDR3 is TGTGCCAGCAGCCTGGGCTACGAGCAGTACTTC. Translation: CASSLGYEQYF.

The chain carries TRBV10-3 and TRBJ2-7, with D possibly matching TRBD1 (7 bases). Germline V gene data show CDR1 as ENHRY and CDR2 as SYGVKD. V was trimmed by 4 bases and J by 5 bases, leaving 15 bases between them. The CDR3 totals 14 residues. CDR3 amino acids: CAISGRGLEDEQYF. The CDR3 nucleotides are TGTGCCATCAGTGGGAGGGGGCTGGAAGACGAGCAGTACTTC.

The chain carries TRBV10-2 and TRBJ1-1; D unclear. The CDR3 sequence is 13 residues long. V was trimmed by 6 bases and J by 2 bases, leaving 10 bases between them. Germline assignment: CDR1 WSHSY and CDR2 SAAADI. The chain's CDR3 is CASRETVNTEAFF. The CDR3 nucleotides are TGCGCCAGCAGAGAAACAGTAAACACTGAAGCTTTCTTT.

The chain couples TRBV27 to TRBJ2-1; 9 nucleotides line up with TRBD2. From germline, CDR1 is MNHEY and CDR2 SMNVEV (reference sequence). With 8 bases clipped from V and 0 bases from J, the junction kept 5 bases outside the gene matches. The CDR3 totals 15 residues. The CDR3 sequence: CASAPAGGSYNEQFF. CDR3 DNA: TGTGCCAGCGCACCAGCGGGGGGCTCCTACAATGAGCAGTTCTTC.

The chain employs TRBV7-2 and TRBJ2-7, with 8 positions matching TRBD2. Germline CDR1 is SGHTA and CDR2 is FQGNSA. There are 15 residues in the CDR3. Trimming cost V 1 base and J 5 bases; bases outside gene matches: 7. The CDR3 sequence: CASSLVGTRDHEQYF. In DNA, the CDR3 is TGTGCCAGCAGCTTAGTAGGGACTAGGGACCACGAGCAGTACTTC.

The V and J genes are TRBV21-1 and TRBJ2-7; the table's D call of TRBD2 was not tested on the DNA. TRBV21-1 is a pseudogene segment. The CDR3 is 18 residues long. For the CDR3, the DNA is TGTGCCAGCAGCAAAGCGCTAGGGACCGGGAGCTGGGCGTACGAGCAGTACTTC. Translation gives CASSKALGTGSWAYEQYF.

V and J are TRBV5-1 and TRBJ1-2; a weak D match, TRBD1 (5 bases). The germline gives CDR1 SGHRS, CDR2 YFSETQ. V was clipped by 7 bases and J by 4 bases, with 14 bases between them. The CDR3 spans 13 residues. CDR3 nucleotides: TGCGCCAGCGATTCGGGGGACGGCTATGGCTACACCTTC. Protein sequence: CASDSGDGYGYTF.

V and J are TRBV14 and TRBJ2-3; maybe TRBD2 (6 bases). Germline CDR1 is SGHDN and CDR2 is FVKESK. The CDR3 is 19 residues long. The V and J ends lost 1 base and 1 base respectively, with 21 bases between them. CDR3 region: CASSQGNVYSGGGTDTQYF. CDR3 nucleotide sequence: TGTGCCAGCAGCCAAGGAAATGTGTATAGCGGAGGCGGCACAGATACGCAGTATTTT.

The V and J genes are TRBV18 and TRBJ1-5, with a weak D call TRBD1 (5 bases). Trimming pared 5 bases from V and 4 bases from J, leaving 12 bases between. In germline, CDR1 is KGHSH, CDR2 LQKENI. This CDR3 region has 14 residues. The CDR3 DNA reads TGTGCCAGCTCAACGGGTCGGGGGAATCAGCCCCAGCATTTT. This codes for CASSTGRGNQPQHF.

This chain uses TRBV6-1 with TRBJ1-5; no clear D gene. Germline CDR1 reads MNHNS; CDR2 reads SASEGT. The CDR3 extends over 13 amino acids. Trimming cost V 3 bases and J 9 bases, with 12 bases left between them. This chain's CDR3 is CASSEDHERPQHF. In nucleotides, the CDR3 is TGTGCCAGCAGTGAGGACCATGAGCGGCCCCAGCATTTT.

The rearrangement joins TRBV12-3 or TRBV12-4 to TRBJ1-2; a possible D gene is TRBD1 (5 bases). V lost 5 bases to trimming and J lost 6 bases, with 10 bases between them. The CDR3 sequence is 12 residues long. In DNA, the CDR3 is TGTGCCAGCAGTAACTTCAGGGATGGCTACACCTTC. It yields the protein CASSNFRDGYTF.

The chain combines TRBV5-1 with TRBJ2-3; D gene uncertain. The V end lost 1 base, the J end lost 1 base, and 13 bases lay between the germline ends. The V gene's germline CDR1 is SGHRS and CDR2 YFSETQ. The CDR3 loop spans 16 amino acids. CDR3 nucleotide sequence: TGCGCCAGCAGCTTGAGGCCCCAAGAAGGCACAGATACGCAGTATTTT. Translated: CASSLRPQEGTDTQYF.

The chain employs TRBV3-1 (or the pseudogene TRBV3-2) and TRBJ2-7; no definite D call. CDR1 is LGHDT and CDR2 is YNNKEL in the germline V gene (reference sequence). V dropped 1 base and J dropped 4 bases, with 14 bases sitting between them. CDR3 length: 15 amino acids. CDR3 coding DNA: TGTGCCAGCAGCCAAGGGCCCCGTTCCCGGTACGAGCAGTACTTC. This sequence encodes CASSQGPRSRYEQYF.

This chain joins TRBV6-5 and TRBJ1-1; D is unresolved. Per germline, CDR1 MNHEY and CDR2 SVGAGI. Trimming pared 2 bases from V and 11 bases from J, leaving 12 bases between. The CDR3 is made up of 12 amino acids. DNA for the CDR3: TGTGCCAGCAGTTACGAAGGGAGCGGTGCTTTCTTT. This gives the protein CASSYEGSGAFF.

This sequence joins TRBV19 and TRBJ1-4; no definite D call. Trimming removed 5 bases from V and 6 bases from J, with 16 bases in between. There are 15 residues in the CDR3. From germline, CDR1 is LNHDA and CDR2 SQIVND (reference sequence). Here the CDR3 reads CASSSQRVWDEKLFF. As DNA, the CDR3 is TGTGCCAGTAGTTCCCAGCGGGTCTGGGATGAAAAACTGTTTTTT. The full variable domain, in which reference TRBV19 and TRBJ1-4 provide the parts outside the CDR3, is DGGITQSPKYLFRKEGQNVTLSCEQNLNHDAMYWYRQDPGQGLRLIYYSQIVNDFQKGDIAEGYSVSREKKESFPLTVTSAQKNPTAFYLCASSSQRVWDEKLFFGSGTQLSVL.

The chain couples TRBV28 to TRBJ1-3, with D unclear. CDR3 length: 16 residues. Trimming pared 5 bases from V and 0 bases from J, leaving 14 bases between. Germline V gives CDR1 MDHEN, CDR2 SYDVKM. The CDR3 loop is CASSPRTWRSGNTIYF. The CDR3 bases are TGTGCCAGCAGTCCCCGGACCTGGCGCTCTGGAAACACCATATATTTT.

This chain connects TRBV21-1 to TRBJ2-1; the table assigns TRBD2, which was not confirmed against the DNA. TRBV21-1 is annotated as a pseudogene. The CDR3 extends over 18 amino acids. The CDR3 DNA follows: TGTGCCAGCAGCAAAGGGGGTTCCGGGAGGGTGAACTACAATGAGCAGTTCTTC. Protein sequence: CASSKGGSGRVNYNEQFF.

The rearrangement joins TRBV6-5 to TRBJ2-5; 10 bases fit TRBD1. With V trimmed by 6 bases and J by 5 bases, 6 bases remained unmatched. Germline V gene sequence: CDR1 MNHEY, CDR2 SVGAGI. This CDR3 has 14 amino acids. The DNA for the CDR3 is TGTGCCAGCAGGACAGGGGGCGCGGAGGAGACCCAGTACTTC. Amino acids: CASRTGGAEETQYF.